This is a list of T cell receptor delta chains from one sample in a study of gamma-delta T cells after stem cell transplantation. TCRdb reprocessed the RT-PCR reads through CATT. The sample has fewer than 2,000 delta-chain clones, about 1.8% seen once. Sequencing was performed on gamma-delta T cells. All receptors come from a human donor. It is not recorded whose cells these are; they may come from a transplant donor. CDR3s include the opening cysteine and the closing phenylalanine or tryptophan. Fields, in order: CDR3 length, D gene, V gene, J gene, clone size, CDR3 protein, CDR3 DNA. D genes are given only for firm matches. Size is stated for part of the rows, as once, few or many counts, or as a class when the clone is expanded.

18	TRDD3	TRDV1	TRDJ1	NA	CALGTPFLILGDTGRFIF	TGTGCTCTTGGGACCCCCTTCCTAATACTGGGGGATACGGGACGGTTCATCTTT
23	TRDD3	TRDV3	TRDJ1	few	CAFKSLPIEGNWGINWCTDKLIF	TGTGCCTTTAAATCCCTCCCGATCGAAGGAAACTGGGGGATAAATTGGTGCACCGATAAACTCATCTTT
25	NA	TRDV1	TRDJ1	NA	CALGGSPATPHQFPWGFSYTDKLIF	TGTGCTCTTGGGGGGAGCCCCGCTACCCCGCACCAGTTCCCTTGGGGGTTCTCGTACACCGATAAACTCATCTTT
21	TRDD2	TRDV1	TRDJ2	medium-sized	CALGEPFLPTSVGERTAQLFF	TGTGCTCTTGGGGAACCATTCCTTCCTACGTCGGTGGGGGAAAGGACAGCACAACTCTTCTTT
21	TRDD3	TRDV1	TRDJ1	medium-sized	CALGELPPFSWGIRIADKLIF	TGTGCTCTTGGGGAACTCCCACCCTTCTCGTGGGGGATACGCATAGCCGATAAACTCATCTTT
19	NA	TRDV2	TRDJ3	NA	CACDTAGDKRSWDTRQMFF	TGTGCCTGTGACACCGCTGGGGACAAGCGCTCCTGGGACACCCGACAGATGTTTTTC
21	NA	TRDV1	TRDJ1	large	CALGVHPSYSTGGVYTDKLIF	TGTGCTCTTGGGGTCCACCCTTCCTACAGTACTGGGGGAGTTTACACCGATAAACTCATCTTT
14	TRDD3	TRDV2	TRDJ1	NA	CACDVLGDTGRFIF	TGTGCCTGTGACGTACTGGGGGATACGGGACGGTTCATCTTT
19	TRDD3	TRDV2	TRDJ3	few	CACDPLLGDPSWDTRQMFF	TGTGCCTGTGACCCCTTACTGGGGGACCCATCCTGGGACACCCGACAGATGTTTTTC
17	TRDD3	TRDV2	TRDJ1	NA	CACDTLGIRGDTDKLIF	TGTGCCTGTGACACCCTGGGGATACGAGGCGACACCGATAAACTCATCTTT
22	NA	TRDV1	TRDJ1	few	CALGVHPSYSTGGSQLGYKLIF	TGTGCTCTTGGGGTCCACCCTTCCTACAGTACTGGGGGATCCCAACTTGGATATAAACTCATCTTT
15	TRDD3	TRDV2	TRDJ1	large	CACDTLLGDTDKLIF	TGTGCCTGTGACACTTTACTGGGGGACACCGATAAACTCATCTTT
16	TRDD3	TRDV2	TRDJ1	many	CACDALLGNGADKLIF	TGTGCCTGTGACGCTTTACTGGGGAACGGGGCCGATAAACTCATCTTT
18	TRDD3	TRDV1	TRDJ1	few	CALGGFTGGYAYTDKLIF	TGTGCTCTTGGGGGTTTCACTGGGGGATACGCGTACACCGATAAACTCATCTTT
19	TRDD3	TRDV2	TRDJ1	few	CACDILGDTSNPYTDKLIF	TGTGCCTGTGACATTCTGGGGGATACGTCCAACCCGTACACCGATAAACTCATCTTT
20	TRDD3	TRDV2	TRDJ1	medium-sized	CAPPKLDGWGIRVCTDKLIF	TGTGCCCCGCCGAAGTTGGATGGCTGGGGGATACGGGTTTGTACCGATAAACTCATCTTT
17	TRDD3	TRDV2	TRDJ1	medium-sized	CACDTLDGGGSADKLIF	TGTGCCTGTGACACCCTCGACGGTGGGGGATCAGCCGATAAACTCATCTTT
20	TRDD3	TRDV1	TRDJ1	NA	CALGEQWEDLGDAHTDKLIF	TGTGCTCTTGGGGAACAATGGGAGGATCTGGGGGATGCCCACACCGATAAACTCATCTTT
19	TRDD3	TRDV2	TRDJ1	large	CACDTLLGDTRIPTDKLIF	TGTGCCTGTGACACCCTACTGGGGGATACGCGTATTCCCACCGATAAACTCATCTTT
16	TRDD3	TRDV2	TRDJ1	medium-sized	CACDKGDTPYTDKLIF	TGTGCCTGTGACAAGGGGGATACCCCGTACACCGATAAACTCATCTTT
19	NA	TRDV2	TRDJ1	large	CACDALGGRADLYTDKLIF	TGTGCCTGTGACGCCCTAGGGGGACGGGCCGACCTTTACACCGATAAACTCATCTTT
14	TRDD3	TRDV2	TRDJ1	few	CACEELGDTGKLIF	TGTGCCTGTGAGGAGCTGGGGGATACCGGTAAACTCATCTTT
18	TRDD3	TRDV2	TRDJ1	few	CACDTVVRGGYDTDKLIF	TGTGCCTGTGACACCGTGGTCCGCGGGGGATACGACACCGATAAACTCATCTTT
18	TRDD3	TRDV2	TRDJ1	NA	CACEELGDTRFNSDKLIF	TGTGCCTGTGAGGAGCTGGGGGATACGCGTTTTAACTCCGATAAACTCATCTTT
24	TRDD3	TRDV1	TRDJ2	many	CALGEPLVPILGPRPRALTAQLFF	TGTGCGCTTGGGGAACCACTCGTTCCGATACTGGGGCCTCGTCCGAGGGCTTTGACAGCACAACTCTTCTTT
17	NA	TRDV2	TRDJ1	NA	CACDPMSGQPGTDKLIF	TGTGCCTGTGACCCGATGAGTGGGCAACCGGGAACCGATAAACTCATCTTT
21	TRDD3	TRDV3	TRDJ1	few	CASTPSEVLGDTRIPTDKLIF	TGTGCCTCCACCCCCTCCGAGGTACTGGGGGATACGCGTATTCCCACCGATAAACTCATCTTT
18	TRDD3	TRDV2	TRDJ1	NA	CACEVLGDLRVGTDKLIF	TGTGCCTGTGAGGTACTGGGGGATCTTCGGGTGGGCACCGATAAACTCATCTTT
17	NA	TRAV29/DV5	TRDJ1	medium-sized	CAASVIPTGDFTDKLIF	TGTGCAGCAAGCGTAATTCCTACGGGGGATTTCACCGATAAACTCATCTTT
23	TRDD3	TRDV1	TRDJ1	few	CALGERTLYERKLGDTTSPGLIF	TGTGCTCTTGGGGAACGGACCCTCTACGAGCGTAAGTTGGGGGATACGACAAGCCCAGGACTCATCTTT